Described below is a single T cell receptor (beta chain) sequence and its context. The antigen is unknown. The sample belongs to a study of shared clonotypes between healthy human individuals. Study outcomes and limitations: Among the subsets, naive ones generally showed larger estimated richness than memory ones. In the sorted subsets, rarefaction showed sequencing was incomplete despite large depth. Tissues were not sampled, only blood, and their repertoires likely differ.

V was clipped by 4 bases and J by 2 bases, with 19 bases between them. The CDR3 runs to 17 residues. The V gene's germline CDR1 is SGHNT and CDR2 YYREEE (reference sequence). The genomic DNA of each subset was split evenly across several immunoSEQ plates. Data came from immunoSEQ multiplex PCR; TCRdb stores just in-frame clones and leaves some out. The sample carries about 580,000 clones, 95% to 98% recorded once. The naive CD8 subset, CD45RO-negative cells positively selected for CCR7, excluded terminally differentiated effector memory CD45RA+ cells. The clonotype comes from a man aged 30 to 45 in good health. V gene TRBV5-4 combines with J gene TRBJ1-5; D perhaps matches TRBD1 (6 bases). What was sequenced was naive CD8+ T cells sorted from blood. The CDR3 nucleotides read TGTGCCAGCAGCACCCTGGAGGAGGGGGGAGGCAATCAGCCCCAGCATTTT. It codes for CASSTLEEGGGNQPQHF.